This T cell receptor (beta chain) emerged from a study of T cells in localized non-small cell lung cancer. Overall study findings and caveats: Longer overall survival was linked to higher blood T cell density. Exceeding tumor, uninvolved adjacent lung had the highest T cell clonality. Appearances in adjacent lung were noted for a median approximately 50 of the top 100 tumor clones.

About this clone: Its antigen is not known.

From germline, CDR1 is SGHVS and CDR2 FNYEAQ. The CDR3 spans 12 residues. The repertoire was sequenced with immunoSEQ multiplex PCR; TCRdb's copy has only in-frame clones and lacks some. The sample lists 15,000 to 25,000 clones, approximately 90% seen once, with about 4.2% in the top ten. This sequence joins TRBV7-6 and TRBJ2-2; D uncertain. The sequences come from peripheral blood, collected before any cancer treatment. This TCR derives from a male donor aged 60 or over with stage I squamous cell lung carcinoma. The CDR3 region is CAGARGGGELFF. The CDR3 DNA follows: TGTGCTGGAGCTCGAGGCGGAGGGGAGCTGTTTTTT.